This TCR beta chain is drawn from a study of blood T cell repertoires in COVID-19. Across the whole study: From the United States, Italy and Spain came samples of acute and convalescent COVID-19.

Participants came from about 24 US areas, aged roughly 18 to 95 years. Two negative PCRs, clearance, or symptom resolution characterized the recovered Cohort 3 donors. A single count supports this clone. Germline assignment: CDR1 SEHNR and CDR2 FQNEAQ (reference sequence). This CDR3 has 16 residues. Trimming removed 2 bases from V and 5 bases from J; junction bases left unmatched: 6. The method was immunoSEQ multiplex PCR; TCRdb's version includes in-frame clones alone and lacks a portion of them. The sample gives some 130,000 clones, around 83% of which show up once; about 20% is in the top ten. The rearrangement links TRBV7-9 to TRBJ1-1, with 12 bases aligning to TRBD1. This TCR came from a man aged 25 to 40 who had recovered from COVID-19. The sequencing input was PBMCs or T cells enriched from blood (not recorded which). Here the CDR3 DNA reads TGTGCCAGCAGCTTATTGGGACAGGGGGCGAGGACTGAAGCTTTCTTT. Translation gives CASSLLGQGARTEAFF.